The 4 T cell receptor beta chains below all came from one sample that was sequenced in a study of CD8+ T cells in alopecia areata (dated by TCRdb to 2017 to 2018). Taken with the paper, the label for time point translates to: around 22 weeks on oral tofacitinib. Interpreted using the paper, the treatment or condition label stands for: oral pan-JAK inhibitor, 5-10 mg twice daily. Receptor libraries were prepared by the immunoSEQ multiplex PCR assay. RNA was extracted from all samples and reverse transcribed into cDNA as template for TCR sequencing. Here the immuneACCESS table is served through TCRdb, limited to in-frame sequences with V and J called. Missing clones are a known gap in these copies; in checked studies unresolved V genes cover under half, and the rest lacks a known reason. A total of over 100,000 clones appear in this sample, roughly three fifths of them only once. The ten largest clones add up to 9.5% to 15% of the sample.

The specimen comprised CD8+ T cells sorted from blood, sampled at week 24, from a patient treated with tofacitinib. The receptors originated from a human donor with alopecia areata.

The CDR3 DNA reads as TGCAGCGTTGAATGGGCCGGAGCCCAGCATTTT. Its translation is CSVEWAGAQHF. This chain connects TRBV29-1 to TRBJ1-5, with D uncertain. Trimming shortened V by 2 bases and J by 11 bases, and 10 bases separated the two germline ends. The CDR3 sequence is 11 residues long. Per germline, CDR1 SQVTM and CDR2 ANQGSEA.

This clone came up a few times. For the CDR3, the DNA is TGTGCCACCAGCAGAGCCCCGGCGAACACCGGGGAGCTGTTTTTT. It codes for CATSRAPANTGELFF. The chain has TRBV15 and TRBJ2-2; no clear D. Germline V gene sequence: CDR1 LNHNV, CDR2 YYDKDF (reference sequence). This CDR3 contains 15 residues. Trimming removed 1 base from V and 0 bases from J, with 6 bases in between.

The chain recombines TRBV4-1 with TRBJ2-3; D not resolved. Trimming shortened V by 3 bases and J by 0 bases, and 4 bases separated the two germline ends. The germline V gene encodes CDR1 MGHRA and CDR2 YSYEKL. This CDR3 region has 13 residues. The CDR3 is CASSHFSTDTQYF. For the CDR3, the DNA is TGCGCCAGCAGCCACTTTAGCACAGATACGCAGTATTTT.

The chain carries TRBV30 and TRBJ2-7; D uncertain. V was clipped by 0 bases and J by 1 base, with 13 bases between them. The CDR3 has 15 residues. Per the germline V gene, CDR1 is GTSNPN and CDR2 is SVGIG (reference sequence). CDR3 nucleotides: TGTGCCTGGAGTGTACCGACGGAGTCATCCTACGAGCAGTACTTC. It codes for CAWSVPTESSYEQYF.